These T cell receptor beta chains were read from a single sample in a study of shared clonotypes between healthy human individuals. TCRdb's copy holds only in-frame clones and misses some; the assay was immunoSEQ multiplex PCR. Here the sample spans under 1 million clones, roughly 96% being singletons. Sequencing was carried out using naive CD8+ T cells sorted from blood. These receptors were obtained from a man aged 25 to 45 in good health. Both conserved end residues are trimmed from each CDR3. A D gene is named only where the DNA matches it firmly.

CDR3	J	V	D
SAGFRGEGYEQY	TRBJ2-7	TRBV29-1	.
ASSSGETQY	TRBJ2-5	TRBV18	.
ASSLDAVTSTDTQY	TRBJ2-3	TRBV7-2	.
SVVAGKPSYEQY	TRBJ2-7	TRBV29-1	TRBD2
ASSQDMGPTSGNTIY	TRBJ1-3	TRBV14	.
SVEERGRNYEQY	TRBJ2-7	TRBV29-1	.
ASSLDFFGGTAQY	TRBJ2-3	TRBV7-2	.
ASSLDGLTGRNTEAF	TRBJ1-1	TRBV11-2	.
ASSFLQESEQF	TRBJ2-1	TRBV27	.
ASSVGGATYEQY	TRBJ2-7	TRBV9	.
ASRVIHTGELF	TRBJ2-2	TRBV10-2	.
ASSPTFGRLGNTIY	TRBJ1-3	TRBV7-9	.
ASSFPDRHEAF	TRBJ1-1	TRBV11-2	.
ASSFLDRPYGYT	TRBJ1-2	TRBV27	.
SVVGAHLLSYNEQF	TRBJ2-1	TRBV29-1	.
ASSLLPGTEYEQY	TRBJ2-7	TRBV27	TRBD1
AISESADSFYNEQF	TRBJ2-1	TRBV10-3	.
ASSVASGLTYEQY	TRBJ2-7	TRBV9	TRBD2
ASSYEYEQY	TRBJ2-7	TRBV6-6	.
ASSIDGLAVRDTQY	TRBJ2-3	TRBV19	TRBD2
ASTGQVGQETQY	TRBJ2-5	TRBV2	.
ASSVTSSGGAF	TRBJ1-1	TRBV6-5	.
ASSSQTGIHEQF	TRBJ2-1	TRBV13	.
ASSLVSAGASGEQY	TRBJ2-7	TRBV11-2	TRBD2
ASSIGPFGMNTEAF	TRBJ1-1	TRBV27	.
ASSLPRDKYNTEAF	TRBJ1-1	TRBV7-8	.
ASSRGQGTGEQY	TRBJ2-7	TRBV5-3	TRBD1
ASRAAGDEQF	TRBJ2-1	TRBV6-5	.
ASSLFVGAGYEQY	TRBJ2-7	TRBV27	.
ASSLVGIGTEAF	TRBJ1-1	TRBV5-6	.
ASSADYDKY	TRBJ2-7	TRBV7-9	.